Here is one TCR beta chain with its context. V was pared by 4 bases and J by 1 base, with 7 bases of the junction left unmatched. CDR3 length: 16 amino acids. In germline, CDR1 is MNHNS, CDR2 SASEGT. The repertoire was sequenced with immunoSEQ multiplex PCR; TCRdb's copy has only in-frame clones and lacks some. The sample lists approximately 200,000 clones, 65% to 90% occurring once. The data derive from a study of blood T cell repertoires in COVID-19. Clinical history as reported by participants underpinned cohort assignment. The sequenced material came from PBMCs or T cells enriched from blood (not recorded which). This TCR was sampled from a man aged 35 to 55 who had recovered from COVID-19. This chain connects TRBV6-1 to TRBJ1-3, with 7 positions matching TRBD1. CDR3 in DNA: TGTGCCAGCAGTGCGATACAGGGGAGGTCTGGAAACACCATATATTTT. This sequence encodes CASSAIQGRSGNTIYF.